The clone carrying this T cell receptor beta chain is termed large. TRBV12-4/TRBJ1-2 clonotypes were amplified with adaptor-ligated barcode primers. Using its own MiXCR run on the multiplex PCR reads, TCRdb lists one record per CDR3 protein. The profile covers roughly 1,200 distinct CDR3 sequences, with approximately 30% appearing a single time and over 8.5% taken by the ten largest. CDR3 length: 14 amino acids. The V end lost 4 bases, the J end lost 6 bases, and 15 bases lay between the germline ends. The sequenced material came from memory CD4+ T cells sorted from blood. The subset here: memory CD4+ T cells, CD4+CD45RO+CD25-. The genes are TRBV12-3 or TRBV12-4 and TRBJ1-2, with a possible D match to TRBD1 (5 bases). This TCR came from a female donor with breast cancer. CDR3: CASSSSGFVNGYTF. The CDR3 coding sequence is TGTGCCAGCAGTTCGTCAGGGTTTGTGAATGGCTACACCTTC.